Listed below are T cell receptor beta chains from one sample, sequenced in a study of T-cell memory formation after mild COVID-19. From the 5' RACE reads, TCRdb called clonotypes with MiXCR, one entry per CDR3 protein. This table holds about 470,000 distinct CDR3 sequences, roughly 25% found once. Sequenced sample: PBMCs or a T cell subset sorted from them (not recorded which). The source of these receptors is an adult woman who had mild COVID-19 (a few samples of this study predate the infection). Cell type and time point are not known. The CDR3 runs from the conserved cysteine through the conserved F or W. D genes are given only for firm matches. Clone size appears in some rows only: once, few, many, or a class for an expanded clone.

v_call	d_call	j_call	clone_size	cdr3_nt	cdr3_aa
TRBV5-6	NA	TRBJ2-1	NA	TGTGCCAGCAGCCCCCCCGGGCAGGCCAACTACAATGAGCAGTTCTTC	CASSPPGQANYNEQFF
TRBV24-1	TRBD1	TRBJ2-2	NA	TGTGCCACCAGTGATTGGGACAGGGAGAACACCGGGGAGCTGTTTTTT	CATSDWDRENTGELFF
TRBV5-1	TRBD1	TRBJ2-1	NA	TGCGCCAGCAGCTTGGGGGGGACAGGATCCTACAATGAGCAGTTCTTC	CASSLGGTGSYNEQFF
TRBV19	NA	TRBJ2-5	NA	TGTGCCAGTAGTATCATGGGACTAGAGACCCAGTACTTC	CASSIMGLETQYF
TRBV19	TRBD1	TRBJ1-2	few	TGTGCCAGTAGTATAGGGACAGGCAACTATGGCTACACCTTC	CASSIGTGNYGYTF
TRBV12-3/TRBV12-4	TRBD1	TRBJ1-2	NA	TGTGCCAGCAGACCACAGGGACAGGGCGTCGGCTACACCTTC	CASRPQGQGVGYTF
TRBV10-3	NA	TRBJ2-1	NA	TGTGCCATCAGCCTACAGGGCGCCCTGATTGGTGAGCAGTTCTTC	CAISLQGALIGEQFF
TRBV4-1	NA	TRBJ1-6	NA	TGCGCCAGCAGCCAAGGTCCAGGGCCGAGCTCCTATAATTCACCCCTCCACTTT	CASSQGPGPSSYNSPLHF
TRBV12-3/TRBV12-4	NA	TRBJ2-4	few	TGTGCCAGCAGTTTAGCGGGCAGGGAGTTGAACATTCAGTACTTC	CASSLAGRELNIQYF
TRBV11-3	NA	TRBJ2-2	NA	TGTGCCAGCAGCGCCGCGGGTAGCGGTTTTGTCGGGGAGCTGTTTTTT	CASSAAGSGFVGELFF
TRBV12-3/TRBV12-4	NA	TRBJ2-7	few	TGTGCCAGCAGACCGATAGGCGGGGAGCAGTACTTC	CASRPIGGEQYF
TRBV7-3	TRBD2	TRBJ2-1	NA	TGTGCCAGCAGCTTAATGGGTAGCGGGGCCGGTGAGCAGTTCTTC	CASSLMGSGAGEQFF
TRBV7-8	TRBD2	TRBJ2-1	many	TGTGCCAGCAGCCGGGGACTAGCGGACAATGAGCAGTTCTTC	CASSRGLADNEQFF
TRBV6-1	NA	TRBJ1-2	once	TGTGCCAGCAGTGATACCGGATTGGGCCCCTATGGCTACACCTTC	CASSDTGLGPYGYTF
TRBV5-6	TRBD1	TRBJ2-7	NA	TGTGCCAGCAGCTTTAACAGGGGGCTTTACGAGCAGTACTTC	CASSFNRGLYEQYF